This TCR beta chain was sequenced during a study of T cells after posttransplantation cyclophosphamide. Treatment was busulfan-fludarabine conditioning, a marrow graft, and cyclophosphamide on days +3 and +4. Data came from immunoSEQ multiplex PCR; TCRdb stores just in-frame clones and leaves some out. The top ten clones hold 25% to 30% of a sample with roughly 20,000 clones, around 68% of them seen once. Study-wide results and caveats: Donor CD8+ memory clones often dominated recipient blood repertoires at later times. Blood and skin or GI T cell repertoires showed limited TRB overlap. After PTCy, TRB diversity resembled that of CNI/methotrexate controls.

Note on this clone: Antigen specificity is unknown.

Germline values: CDR1 SEHNR, CDR2 FQNEAQ (reference sequence). V gave up 6 bases and J gave up 3 bases, with 21 bases separating them. This CDR3 is built from 16 residues. V gene TRBV7-9 combines with J gene TRBJ2-7, with D perhaps matching TRBD1 (6 bases). This material consisted of PBMCs, taken after an allogeneic stem cell transplant with post-transplant cyclophosphamide. The clonotype originates from a male patient aged 30 to 39 who received an allogeneic stem cell transplant from a related donor, was CMV-positive, and had acute GVHD only. A share of the T cells may be of graft donor origin. CDR3 protein: CASSELQGTLSYEQYF. The CDR3 DNA reads as TGTGCCAGCAGTGAATTACAGGGTACCCTGAGCTACGAGCAGTACTTC.